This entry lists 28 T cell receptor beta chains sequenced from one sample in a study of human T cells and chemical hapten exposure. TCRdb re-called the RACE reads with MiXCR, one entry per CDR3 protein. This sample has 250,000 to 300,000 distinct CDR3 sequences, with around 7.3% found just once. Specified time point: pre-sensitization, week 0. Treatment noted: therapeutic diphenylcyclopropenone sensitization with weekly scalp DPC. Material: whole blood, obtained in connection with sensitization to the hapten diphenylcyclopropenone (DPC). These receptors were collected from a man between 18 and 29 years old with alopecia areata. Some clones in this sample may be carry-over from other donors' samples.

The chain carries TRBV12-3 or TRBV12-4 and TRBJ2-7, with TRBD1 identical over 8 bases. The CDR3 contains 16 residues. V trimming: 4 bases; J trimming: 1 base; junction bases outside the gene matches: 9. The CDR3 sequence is CASSSGQGTESYEQYV. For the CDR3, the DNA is TGTGCCAGCAGTTCCGGACAGGGAACGGAATCCTACGAGCAGTACGTC.

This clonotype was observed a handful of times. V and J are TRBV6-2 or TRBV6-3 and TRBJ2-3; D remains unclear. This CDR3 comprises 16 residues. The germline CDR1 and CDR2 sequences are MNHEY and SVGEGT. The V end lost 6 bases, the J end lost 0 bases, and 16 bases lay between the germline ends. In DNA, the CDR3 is TGTGCCAGCAGCCCAGAGGTGCCAATCAGCACAGATACGCAGTATTTT. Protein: CASSPEVPISTDTQYF.

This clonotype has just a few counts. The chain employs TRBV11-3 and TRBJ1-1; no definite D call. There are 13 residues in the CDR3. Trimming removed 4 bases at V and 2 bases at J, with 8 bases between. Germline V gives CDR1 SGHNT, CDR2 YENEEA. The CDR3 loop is CASSSKPNTEAFF. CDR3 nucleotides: TGTGCCAGCAGCTCAAAGCCTAACACTGAAGCTTTCTTT.

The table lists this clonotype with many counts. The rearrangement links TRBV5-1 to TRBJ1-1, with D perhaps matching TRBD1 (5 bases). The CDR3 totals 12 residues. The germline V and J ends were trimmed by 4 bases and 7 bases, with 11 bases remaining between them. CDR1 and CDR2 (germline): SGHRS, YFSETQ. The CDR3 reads CASSGDGYEAFF. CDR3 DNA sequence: TGCGCCAGCAGCGGGGACGGATATGAAGCTTTCTTT.

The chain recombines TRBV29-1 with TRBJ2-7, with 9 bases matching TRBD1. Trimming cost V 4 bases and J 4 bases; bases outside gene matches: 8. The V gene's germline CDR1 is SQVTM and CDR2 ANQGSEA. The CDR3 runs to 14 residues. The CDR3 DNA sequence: TGCAGCGTTGGTAGGACAGGGGCTTCTTACGAGCAGTACTTC. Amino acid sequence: CSVGRTGASYEQYF.

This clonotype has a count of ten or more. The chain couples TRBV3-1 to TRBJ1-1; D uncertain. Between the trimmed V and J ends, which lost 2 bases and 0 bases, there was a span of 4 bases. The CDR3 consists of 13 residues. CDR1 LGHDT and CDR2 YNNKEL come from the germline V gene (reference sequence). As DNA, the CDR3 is TGTGCCAGCAGCCAAAGGTTGAACACTGAAGCTTTCTTT. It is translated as CASSQRLNTEAFF.

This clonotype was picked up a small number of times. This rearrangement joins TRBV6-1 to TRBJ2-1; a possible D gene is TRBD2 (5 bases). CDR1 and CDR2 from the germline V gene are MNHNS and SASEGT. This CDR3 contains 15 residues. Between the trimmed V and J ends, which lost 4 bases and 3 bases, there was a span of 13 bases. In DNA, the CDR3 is TGTGCCAGCAGTGTATCCGGGGTTAACTACAATGAGCAGTTCTTC. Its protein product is CASSVSGVNYNEQFF.

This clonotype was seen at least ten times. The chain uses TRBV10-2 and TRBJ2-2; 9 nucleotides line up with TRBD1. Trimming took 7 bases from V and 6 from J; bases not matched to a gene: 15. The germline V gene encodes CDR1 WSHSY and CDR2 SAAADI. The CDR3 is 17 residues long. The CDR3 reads CASIIKPGQGLSGELFF. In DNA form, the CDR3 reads TGCGCCAGCATCATCAAACCGGGACAGGGACTTTCCGGGGAGCTGTTTTTT.

The CDR3 sequence: CAIGTRNTGELFF. The CDR3 DNA reads as TGTGCCATCGGGACTCGGAACACCGGGGAGCTGTTTTTT. The rearrangement joins TRBV27 to TRBJ2-2; tentative D call: TRBD2 (6 bases). This CDR3 comprises 13 residues. The V end lost 10 bases, the J end lost 1 base, and 10 bases lay between the germline ends. CDR1 and CDR2 from the germline V gene are MNHEY and SMNVEV (reference sequence).

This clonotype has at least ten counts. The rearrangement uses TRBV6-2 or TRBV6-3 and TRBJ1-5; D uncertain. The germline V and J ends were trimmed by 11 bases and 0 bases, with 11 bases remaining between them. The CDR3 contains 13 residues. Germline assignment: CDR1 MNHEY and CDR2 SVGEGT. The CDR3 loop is CAGSGSSNQPQHF. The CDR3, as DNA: TGTGCCGGATCAGGTTCTAGCAATCAGCCCCAGCATTTT.

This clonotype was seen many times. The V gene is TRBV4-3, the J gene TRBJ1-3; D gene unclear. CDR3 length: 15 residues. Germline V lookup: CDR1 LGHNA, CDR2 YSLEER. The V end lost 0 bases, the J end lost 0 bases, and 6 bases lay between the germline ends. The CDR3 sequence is CASSQEANSGNTIYF. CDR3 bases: TGCGCCAGCAGCCAAGAGGCCAACTCTGGAAACACCATATATTTT.

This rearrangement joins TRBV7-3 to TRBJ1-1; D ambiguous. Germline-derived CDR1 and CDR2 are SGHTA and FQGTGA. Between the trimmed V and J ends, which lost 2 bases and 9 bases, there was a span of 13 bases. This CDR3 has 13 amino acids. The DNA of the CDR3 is TGTGCCAGCAGCTTACAAGGGAGCGTTCAAGCTTTCTTT. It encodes CASSLQGSVQAFF.

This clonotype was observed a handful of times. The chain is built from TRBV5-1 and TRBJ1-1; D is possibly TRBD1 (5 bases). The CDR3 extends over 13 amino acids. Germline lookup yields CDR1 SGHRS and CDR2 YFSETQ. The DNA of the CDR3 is TGCGCTACCCGTTCGGGGGGTGACACTGAAGCTTTCTTT. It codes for CATRSGGDTEAFF.

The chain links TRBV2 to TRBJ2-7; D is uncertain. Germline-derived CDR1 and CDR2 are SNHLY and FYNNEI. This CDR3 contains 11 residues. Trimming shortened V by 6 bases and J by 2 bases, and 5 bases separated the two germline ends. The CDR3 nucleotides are TGTGCCAGCAGGGCAGCCTACGAGCAGTACTTC. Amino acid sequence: CASRAAYEQYF.

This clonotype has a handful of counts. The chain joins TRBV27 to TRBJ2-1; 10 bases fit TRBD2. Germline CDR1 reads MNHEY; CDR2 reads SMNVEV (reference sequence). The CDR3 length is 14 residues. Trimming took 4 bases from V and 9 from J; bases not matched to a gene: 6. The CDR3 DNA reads TGTGCCAGCAGTTCGAGCGGGGGGGTATTTGAGCAGTTCTTC. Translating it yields CASSSSGGVFEQFF.

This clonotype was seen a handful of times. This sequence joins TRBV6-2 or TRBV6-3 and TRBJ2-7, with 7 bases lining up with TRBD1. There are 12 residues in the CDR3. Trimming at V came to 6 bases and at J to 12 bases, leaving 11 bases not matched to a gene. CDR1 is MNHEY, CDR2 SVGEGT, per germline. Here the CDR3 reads CASSPPGQPPYF. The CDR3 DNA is TGTGCCAGCAGCCCCCCGGGACAGCCTCCGTACTTC.

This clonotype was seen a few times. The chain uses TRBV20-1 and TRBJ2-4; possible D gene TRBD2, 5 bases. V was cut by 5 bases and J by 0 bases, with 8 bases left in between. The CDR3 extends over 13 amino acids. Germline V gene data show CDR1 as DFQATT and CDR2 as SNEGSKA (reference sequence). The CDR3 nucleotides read TGCAGTGCTGGAGGTCTAGCCAAAAACATTCAGTACTTC. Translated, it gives CSAGGLAKNIQYF.

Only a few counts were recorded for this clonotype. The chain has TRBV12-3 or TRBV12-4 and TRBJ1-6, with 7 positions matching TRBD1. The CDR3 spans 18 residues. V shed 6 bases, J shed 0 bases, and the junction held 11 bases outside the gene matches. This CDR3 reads CASSLSTGASSYNSPLHF. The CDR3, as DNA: TGTGCCAGCAGCTTAAGCACAGGGGCAAGCTCCTATAATTCACCCCTCCACTTT.

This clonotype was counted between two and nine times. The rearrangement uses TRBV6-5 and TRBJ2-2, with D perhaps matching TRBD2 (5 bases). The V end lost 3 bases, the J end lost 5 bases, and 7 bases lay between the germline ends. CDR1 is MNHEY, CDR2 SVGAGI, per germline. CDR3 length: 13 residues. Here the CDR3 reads CASSYRETGELFF. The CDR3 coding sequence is TGTGCCAGCAGTTATAGGGAGACCGGGGAGCTGTTTTTT.

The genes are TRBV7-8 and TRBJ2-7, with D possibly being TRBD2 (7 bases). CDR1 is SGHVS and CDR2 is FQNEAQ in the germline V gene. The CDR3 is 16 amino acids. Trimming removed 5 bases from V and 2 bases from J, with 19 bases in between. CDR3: CASSAGRGAITYEQYV. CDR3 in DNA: TGTGCCAGCAGCGCCGGCCGGGGGGCTATTACCTACGAGCAGTACGTC.

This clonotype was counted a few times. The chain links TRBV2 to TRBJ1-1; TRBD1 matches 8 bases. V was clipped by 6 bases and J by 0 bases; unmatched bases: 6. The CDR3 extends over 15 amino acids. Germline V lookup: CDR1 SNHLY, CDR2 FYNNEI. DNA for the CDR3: TGTGCCAGCAGAAAGGGACAGGAGATGAACACTGAAGCTTTCTTT. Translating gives CASRKGQEMNTEAFF.

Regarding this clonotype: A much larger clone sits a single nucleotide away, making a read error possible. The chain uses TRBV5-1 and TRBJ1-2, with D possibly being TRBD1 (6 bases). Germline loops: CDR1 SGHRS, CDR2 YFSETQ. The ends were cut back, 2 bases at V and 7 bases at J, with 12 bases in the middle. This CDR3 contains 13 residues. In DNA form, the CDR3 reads TGCGCCAGCAGCTTCCGGGGGGCTGTTGGCTACACCTTC. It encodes CASSFRGAVGYTF.

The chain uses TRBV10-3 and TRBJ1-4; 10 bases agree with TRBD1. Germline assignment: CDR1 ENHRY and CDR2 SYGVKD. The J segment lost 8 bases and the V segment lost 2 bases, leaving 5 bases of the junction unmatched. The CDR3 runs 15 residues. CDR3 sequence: CAISEPDRGQEKLFF. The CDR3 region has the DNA TGTGCCATCAGTGAGCCTGACAGGGGGCAAGAAAAACTGTTTTTT.

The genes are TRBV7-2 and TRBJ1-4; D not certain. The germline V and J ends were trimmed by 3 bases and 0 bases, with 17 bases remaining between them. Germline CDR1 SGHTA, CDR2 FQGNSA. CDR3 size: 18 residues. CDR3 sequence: CASSFLGNSATTNEKLFF. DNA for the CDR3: TGTGCCAGCAGCTTCTTGGGGAATTCGGCCACAACTAATGAAAAACTGTTTTTT.

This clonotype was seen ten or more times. This chain's CDR3 is CASIPRVSGNTIYF. Written as DNA, the CDR3 is TGTGCCAGCATCCCGAGGGTCTCTGGAAACACCATATATTTT. This chain uses TRBV2 with TRBJ1-3; D is undetermined. The germline V gene encodes CDR1 SNHLY and CDR2 FYNNEI. Trimming removed 7 bases at V and 0 bases at J, with 10 bases between. The CDR3 length is 14 residues.

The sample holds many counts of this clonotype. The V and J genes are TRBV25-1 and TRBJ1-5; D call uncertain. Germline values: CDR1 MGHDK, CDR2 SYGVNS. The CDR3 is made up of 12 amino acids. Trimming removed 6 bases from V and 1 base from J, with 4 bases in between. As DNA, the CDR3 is TGTGCCAGCAGGGGGAGCAATCAGCCCCAGCATTTT. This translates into CASRGSNQPQHF.

The CDR3 nucleotides are TGTGCCAGCAGCCGCATCGGACAAGTCGGGGGACGCACTGAAGCTTTCTTT. It yields the protein CASSRIGQVGGRTEAFF. The V and J genes are TRBV5-4 and TRBJ1-1, with D tentatively TRBD1 (5 bases). The CDR3 has 17 amino acids. Germline V CDR1 and CDR2: SGHNT, YYREEE (reference sequence). V was clipped by 4 bases and J by 4 bases, with 23 bases between them.

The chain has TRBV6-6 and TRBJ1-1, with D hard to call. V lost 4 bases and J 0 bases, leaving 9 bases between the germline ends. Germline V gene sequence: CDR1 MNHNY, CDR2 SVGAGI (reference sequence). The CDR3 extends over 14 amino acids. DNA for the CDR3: TGTGCCAGCAGTTGGGGTAGAGTGAACACTGAAGCTTTCTTT. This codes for CASSWGRVNTEAFF.